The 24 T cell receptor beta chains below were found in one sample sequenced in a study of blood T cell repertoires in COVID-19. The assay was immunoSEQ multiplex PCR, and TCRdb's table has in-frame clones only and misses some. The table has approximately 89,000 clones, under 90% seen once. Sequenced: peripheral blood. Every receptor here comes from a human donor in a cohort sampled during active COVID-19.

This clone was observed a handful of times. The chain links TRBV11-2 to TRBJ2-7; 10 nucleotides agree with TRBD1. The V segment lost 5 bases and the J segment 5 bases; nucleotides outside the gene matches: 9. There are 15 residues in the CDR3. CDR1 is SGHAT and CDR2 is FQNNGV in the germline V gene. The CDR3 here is CASSPGTGVKDEQYF. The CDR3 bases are TGTGCCAGCAGCCCCGGGACAGGGGTTAAAGACGAGCAGTACTTC.

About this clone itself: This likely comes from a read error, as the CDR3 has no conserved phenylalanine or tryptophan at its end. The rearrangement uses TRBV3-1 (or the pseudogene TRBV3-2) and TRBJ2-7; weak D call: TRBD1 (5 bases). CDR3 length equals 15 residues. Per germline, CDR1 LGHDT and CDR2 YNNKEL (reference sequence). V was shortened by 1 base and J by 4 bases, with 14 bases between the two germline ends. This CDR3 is CASSQGQRIGYEQYL. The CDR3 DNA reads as TGTGCCAGCAGCCAAGGACAGAGAATAGGGTACGAGCAGTACCTC.

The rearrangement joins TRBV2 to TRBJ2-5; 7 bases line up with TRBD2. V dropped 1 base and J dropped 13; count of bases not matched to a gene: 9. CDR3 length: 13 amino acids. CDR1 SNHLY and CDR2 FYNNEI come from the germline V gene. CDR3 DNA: TGTGCCAGCAGTGAAGGACTTGGGAGGGGACCGTACTTC. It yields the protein CASSEGLGRGPYF.

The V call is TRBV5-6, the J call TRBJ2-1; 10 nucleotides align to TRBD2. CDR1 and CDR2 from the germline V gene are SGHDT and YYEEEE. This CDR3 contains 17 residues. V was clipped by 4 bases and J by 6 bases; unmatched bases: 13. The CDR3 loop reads CASSHRSGRRYPNEQFF. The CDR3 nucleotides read TGTGCCAGCAGCCACCGTAGCGGGAGGAGGTATCCCAATGAGCAGTTCTTC. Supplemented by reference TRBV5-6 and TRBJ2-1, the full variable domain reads DAGVTQSPTHLIKTRGQQVTLRCSPKSGHDTVSWYQQALGQGPQFIFQYYEEEERQRGNFPDRFSGHQFPNYSSELNVNALLLGDSALYLCASSHRSGRRYPNEQFFGPGTRLTVL.

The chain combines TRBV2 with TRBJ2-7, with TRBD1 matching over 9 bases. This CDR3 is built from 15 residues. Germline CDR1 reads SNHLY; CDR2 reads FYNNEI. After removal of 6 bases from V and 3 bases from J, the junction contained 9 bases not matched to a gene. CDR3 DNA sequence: TGTGCCAGCAGCCACGGGTCGGGACAGGGCTACGAGCAGTACTTC. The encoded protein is CASSHGSGQGYEQYF.

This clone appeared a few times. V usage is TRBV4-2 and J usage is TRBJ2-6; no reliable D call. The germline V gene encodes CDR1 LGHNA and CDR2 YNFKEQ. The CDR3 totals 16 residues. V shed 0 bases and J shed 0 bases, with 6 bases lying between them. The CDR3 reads CASSQDSDSGANVLTF. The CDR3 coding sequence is TGTGCCAGCAGCCAAGACTCAGACTCTGGGGCCAACGTCCTGACTTTC.

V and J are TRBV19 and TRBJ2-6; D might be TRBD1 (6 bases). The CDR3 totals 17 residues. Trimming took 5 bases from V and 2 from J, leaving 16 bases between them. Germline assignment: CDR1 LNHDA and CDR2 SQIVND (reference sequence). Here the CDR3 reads CASSLVTGTAGANVLTF. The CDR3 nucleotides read TGTGCCAGTAGTCTTGTGACAGGTACGGCTGGGGCCAACGTCCTGACTTTC.

The CDR3 loop reads CASSKPDRASYGYTF. CDR3 bases: TGTGCCAGTAGTAAACCCGACAGGGCCTCCTATGGCTACACCTTC. This chain links TRBV19 with TRBJ1-2, with TRBD1 matching 7 bases. The CDR3 totals 15 residues. Per germline, CDR1 LNHDA and CDR2 SQIVND (reference sequence). V trimming: 4 bases; J trimming: 4 bases; junction bases outside the gene matches: 9.

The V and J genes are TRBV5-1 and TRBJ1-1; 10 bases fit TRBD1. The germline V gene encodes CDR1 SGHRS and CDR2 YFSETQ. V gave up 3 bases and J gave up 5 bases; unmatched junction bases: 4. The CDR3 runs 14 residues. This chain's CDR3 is CASSSRDRGTEAFF. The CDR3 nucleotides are TGCGCCAGCAGCTCCCGGGACAGGGGAACTGAAGCTTTCTTT.

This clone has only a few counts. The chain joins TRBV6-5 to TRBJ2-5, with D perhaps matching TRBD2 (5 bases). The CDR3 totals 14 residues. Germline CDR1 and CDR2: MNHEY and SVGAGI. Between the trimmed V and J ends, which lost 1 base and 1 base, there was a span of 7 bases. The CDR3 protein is CASSYFRGQETQYF. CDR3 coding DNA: TGTGCCAGCAGTTACTTCCGGGGCCAAGAGACCCAGTACTTC.

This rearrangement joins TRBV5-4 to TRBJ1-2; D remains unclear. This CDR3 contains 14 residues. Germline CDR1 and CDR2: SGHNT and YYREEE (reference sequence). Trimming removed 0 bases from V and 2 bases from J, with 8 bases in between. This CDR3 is CASSLVSQNYGYTF. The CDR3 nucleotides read TGTGCCAGCAGCTTGGTTAGCCAGAACTATGGCTACACCTTC.

CDR3 coding DNA: TGTGCCAGCAGTATCGGACAGAATCAGCCCCAGCATTTT. It codes for CASSIGQNQPQHF. V and J are TRBV12-3 or TRBV12-4 and TRBJ1-5; a possible D gene is TRBD1 (6 bases). This CDR3 comprises 13 residues. V was clipped by 5 bases and J by 4 bases, with 9 bases between them.

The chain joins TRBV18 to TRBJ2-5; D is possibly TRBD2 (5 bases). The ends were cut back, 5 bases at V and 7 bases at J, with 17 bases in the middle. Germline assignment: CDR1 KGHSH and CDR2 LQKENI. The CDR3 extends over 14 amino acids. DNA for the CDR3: TGTGCCAGCTCAGCAACGCGGGTTTTCGGGACCCAGTACTTC. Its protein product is CASSATRVFGTQYF.

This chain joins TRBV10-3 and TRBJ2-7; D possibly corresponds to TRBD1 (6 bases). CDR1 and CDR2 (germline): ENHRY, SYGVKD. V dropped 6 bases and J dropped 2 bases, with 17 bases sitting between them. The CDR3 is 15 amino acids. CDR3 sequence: CAIRFRDTLTYEQYF. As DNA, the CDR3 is TGTGCCATCAGATTCCGGGACACTTTGACCTACGAGCAGTACTTC.

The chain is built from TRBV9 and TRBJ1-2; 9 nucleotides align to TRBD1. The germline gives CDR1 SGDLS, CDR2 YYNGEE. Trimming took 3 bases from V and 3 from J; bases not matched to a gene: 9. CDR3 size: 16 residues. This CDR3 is CASSASLTGGDYGYTF. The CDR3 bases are TGTGCCAGCAGCGCGTCCCTGACAGGGGGGGACTATGGCTACACCTTC. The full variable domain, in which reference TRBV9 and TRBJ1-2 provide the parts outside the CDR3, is DSGVTQTPKHLITATGQRVTLRCSPRSGDLSVYWYQQSLDQGLQFLIQYYNGEERAKGNILERFSAQQFPDLHSELNLSSLELGDSALYFCASSASLTGGDYGYTFGSGTRLTVV.

The CDR3 sequence: CASSKTNRVHEQYF. The DNA of the CDR3 is TGTGCCAGCAGTAAGACTAACAGGGTCCACGAGCAGTACTTC. The genes are TRBV28 and TRBJ2-7; D is possibly TRBD1 (6 bases). The CDR3 sequence is 14 residues long. The germline gives CDR1 MDHEN, CDR2 SYDVKM. V lost 5 bases to trimming and J lost 5 bases, with 16 bases between them.

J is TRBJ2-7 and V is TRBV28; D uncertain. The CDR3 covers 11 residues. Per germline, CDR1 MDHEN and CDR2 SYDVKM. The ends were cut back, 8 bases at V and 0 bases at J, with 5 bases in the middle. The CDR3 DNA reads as TGTGCCAGCTCAAACTCCTACGAGCAGTACTTC. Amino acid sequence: CASSNSYEQYF.

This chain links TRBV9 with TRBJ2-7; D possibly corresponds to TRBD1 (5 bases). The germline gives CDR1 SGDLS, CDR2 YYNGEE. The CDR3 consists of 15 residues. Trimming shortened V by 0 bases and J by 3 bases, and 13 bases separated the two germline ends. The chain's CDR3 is CASSVAPGQDYEQYF. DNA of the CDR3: TGTGCCAGCAGCGTAGCCCCAGGGCAGGACTACGAGCAGTACTTC. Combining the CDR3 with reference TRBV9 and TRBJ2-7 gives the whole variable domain DSGVTQTPKHLITATGQRVTLRCSPRSGDLSVYWYQQSLDQGLQFLIQYYNGEERAKGNILERFSAQQFPDLHSELNLSSLELGDSALYFCASSVAPGQDYEQYFGPGTRLTVT.

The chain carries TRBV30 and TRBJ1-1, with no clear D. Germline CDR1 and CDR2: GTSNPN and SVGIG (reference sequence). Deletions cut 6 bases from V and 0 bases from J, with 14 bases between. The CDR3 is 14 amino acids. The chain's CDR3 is CACPSTRMNTEAFF. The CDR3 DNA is TGTGCCTGCCCATCAACACGAATGAACACTGAAGCTTTCTTT.

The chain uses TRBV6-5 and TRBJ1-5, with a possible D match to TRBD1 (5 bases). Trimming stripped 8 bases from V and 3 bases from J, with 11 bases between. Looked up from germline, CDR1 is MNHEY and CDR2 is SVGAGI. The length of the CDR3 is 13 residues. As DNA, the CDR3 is TGTGCCAGCCGCAGGGAAACCAATCAGCCCCAGCATTTT. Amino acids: CASRRETNQPQHF.

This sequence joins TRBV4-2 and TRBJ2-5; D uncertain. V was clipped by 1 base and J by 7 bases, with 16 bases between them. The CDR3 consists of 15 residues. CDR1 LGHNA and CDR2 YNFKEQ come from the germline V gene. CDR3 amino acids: CASSQGVATRGTQYF. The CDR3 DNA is TGTGCCAGCAGCCAAGGTGTGGCCACCCGCGGGACCCAGTACTTC.

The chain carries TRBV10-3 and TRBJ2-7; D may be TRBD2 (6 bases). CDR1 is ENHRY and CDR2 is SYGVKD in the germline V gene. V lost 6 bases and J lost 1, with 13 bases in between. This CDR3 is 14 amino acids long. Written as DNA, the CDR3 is TGTGCCATCAGATCCAGCGGGCGATCCTACGAGCAGTACTTC. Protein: CAIRSSGRSYEQYF.

CDR3 amino acids: CASSLRGATNEKLFF. The DNA for the CDR3 is TGTGCCAGCAGCTTACGGGGGGCGACTAATGAAAAACTGTTTTTT. The chain carries TRBV7-9 and TRBJ1-4, with D perhaps TRBD1 (6 bases). CDR1 SEHNR and CDR2 FQNEAQ come from the germline V gene (reference sequence). Deletions cut 2 bases from V and 2 bases from J, with 9 bases between. The CDR3 spans 15 residues. Complete variable domain (other parts from reference TRBV7-9 and TRBJ1-4): DTGVSQNPRHKITKRGQNVTFRCDPISEHNRLYWYRQTLGQGPEFLTYFQNEAQLEKSRLLSDRFSAERPKGSFSTLEIQRTEQGDSAMYLCASSLRGATNEKLFFGSGTQLSVL.

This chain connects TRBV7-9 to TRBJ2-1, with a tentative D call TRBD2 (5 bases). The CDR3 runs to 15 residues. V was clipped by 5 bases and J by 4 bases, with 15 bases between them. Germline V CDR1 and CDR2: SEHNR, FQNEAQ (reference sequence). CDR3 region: CASSPGRARYNEQFF. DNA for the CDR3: TGTGCCAGCAGCCCCGGGCGGGCCCGATACAATGAGCAGTTCTTC.